The rows below give T cell receptor beta chains drawn from one sample of a study of T cell responses to AZD1222 COVID-19 vaccine. TCRdb's copy holds only in-frame clones and misses some; the assay was immunoSEQ multiplex PCR. The sample lists about 90,000 clones, approximately 89% occurring once. The specimen was peripheral blood, collected on day 0 of MenACWY control vaccination. The origin of the receptors is an adult in good health. CDR3s include the opening cysteine and the closing phenylalanine or tryptophan. D genes are given only for firm matches. Rows give clone size only sometimes, using once, few, many, or a class for an expanded clone.

V gene,D gene,J gene,clone size,CDR3 protein,CDR3 DNA
TRBV3-1/TRBV3-2,.,TRBJ2-3,.,CASSPQTDTQYF,TGTGCCAGCAGCCCGCAAACGGATACGCAGTATTTT
TRBV3-1/TRBV3-2,TRBD2,TRBJ2-2,.,CASSKPAGGGTGELFF,TGTGCCAGCAGCAAGCCAGCGGGAGGAGGGACCGGGGAGCTGTTTTTT
TRBV18,TRBD1,TRBJ2-7,.,CASSRTGDEQYF,TGTGCCAGCTCAAGGACAGGGGACGAGCAGTACTTC
TRBV19,TRBD2,TRBJ2-7,.,CASSIVAGTNYEQYF,TGTGCCAGTAGTATAGTAGCGGGGACAAACTACGAGCAGTACTTC
TRBV18,TRBD1,TRBJ1-2,.,CASSPDLTGFDYGYTF,TGTGCCAGCTCACCAGACTTGACAGGGTTCGACTATGGCTACACCTTC
TRBV23-1,.,TRBJ1-4,once,CAVLPPVNEKLFF,TGCGCCGTACTGCCCCCGGTTAATGAAAAACTGTTTTTT
TRBV6-1,.,TRBJ1-1,.,CASSETGGRAEAFF,TGTGCCAGCAGTGAGACGGGGGGGAGGGCTGAAGCTTTCTTT
TRBV10-2,.,TRBJ2-5,.,CASSLSAQETQYF,TGCGCCAGCAGTTTGAGCGCCCAGGAGACCCAGTACTTC
TRBV10-3,TRBD1,TRBJ1-5,.,CAISVGGGSDNQPQHF,TGTGCCATCAGTGTAGGAGGGGGCTCTGACAATCAGCCCCAGCATTTT
TRBV29-1,TRBD1,TRBJ1-2,.,CSVEPSGTGGDGYTF,TGCAGCGTTGAACCTTCCGGGACAGGGGGCGATGGCTACACCTTC
TRBV6-1,.,TRBJ1-3,.,CASSEGLGLKVGNTIYF,TGTGCCAGCAGTGAAGGGCTAGGGCTCAAGGTTGGAAACACCATATATTTT
TRBV6-2/TRBV6-3,.,TRBJ2-7,.,CASSFMGEQYF,TGTGCCAGCAGTTTTATGGGCGAGCAGTACTTC
TRBV5-4,TRBD2,TRBJ2-3,.,CASSLVGLAGAGDTQYF,TGTGCCAGCAGCTTGGTTGGGCTAGCGGGAGCTGGAGATACGCAGTATTTT
TRBV6-2/TRBV6-3,TRBD1,TRBJ1-1,.,CASSYGDRGSEAFF,TGTGCCAGCAGTTACGGTGACAGGGGTTCTGAAGCTTTCTTT
TRBV4-2,.,TRBJ2-2,.,CASSQATAANTGELFF,TGTGCCAGCAGCCAAGCAACAGCTGCGAACACCGGGGAGCTGTTTTTT
TRBV2,TRBD2,TRBJ2-1,.,CASSALAGAYNEQFF,TGTGCCAGCAGTGCTCTAGCGGGGGCCTACAATGAGCAGTTCTTC
TRBV19,.,TRBJ1-1,.,CASTLISQGNTEAFF,TGTGCCAGTACTTTGATCTCACAGGGGAACACTGAAGCTTTCTTT
TRBV19,.,TRBJ1-5,.,CASTNGGGQPQHF,TGTGCCAGTACCAACGGGGGGGGACAGCCCCAGCATTTT
TRBV27,.,TRBJ2-7,.,CATKAAAGRLEEQYF,TGTGCCACTAAAGCCGCAGCGGGTCGCCTCGAGGAGCAGTACTTC
TRBV29-1,TRBD2,TRBJ2-1,.,CSVAASGDEQFF,TGCAGCGTTGCTGCGAGCGGGGATGAGCAGTTCTTC
TRBV11-2,.,TRBJ2-5,.,CASSGDQETQYF,TGTGCCAGCAGCGGGGATCAAGAGACCCAGTACTTC
TRBV3-1/TRBV3-2,TRBD1,TRBJ1-5,few,CASSGGQSNQPQHF,TGTGCCAGCAGCGGGGGACAGAGCAATCAGCCCCAGCATTTT
TRBV18,.,TRBJ1-1,once,CASSRAGDEAFF,TGTGCCAGCTCACGGGCCGGGGATGAAGCTTTCTTT
TRBV7-9,.,TRBJ2-2,.,CASSLSWGRESGELFF,TGTGCCAGCAGCTTATCTTGGGGCAGGGAGAGCGGGGAGCTGTTTTTT
TRBV18,.,TRBJ1-2,.,CASSPLGEQNYGYTF,TGTGCCAGCTCACCCCTGGGAGAACAGAACTATGGCTACACCTTC
TRBV27,.,TRBJ2-7,.,CASSHGTDYEQYF,TGTGCCAGCAGTCACGGGACGGACTACGAGCAGTACTTC
TRBV3-1/TRBV3-2,.,TRBJ2-2,.,CASSQVIGELFF,TGTGCCAGCAGCCAAGTCATCGGGGAGCTGTTTTTT
TRBV5-6,.,TRBJ1-4,.,CASSLAAGRLLF,TGTGCCAGCAGCTTGGCCGCGGGCCGGCTCCTTTTT
TRBV19,TRBD2,TRBJ2-3,.,CASSLLAGGTSTDTQYF,TGTGCCAGTAGTCTTCTAGCGGGGGGTACTAGCACAGATACGCAGTATTTT
TRBV6-5,TRBD1,TRBJ1-5,.,CASSSGTGNNQPQHF,TGTGCCAGCAGCTCCGGGACAGGGAACAATCAGCCCCAGCATTTT